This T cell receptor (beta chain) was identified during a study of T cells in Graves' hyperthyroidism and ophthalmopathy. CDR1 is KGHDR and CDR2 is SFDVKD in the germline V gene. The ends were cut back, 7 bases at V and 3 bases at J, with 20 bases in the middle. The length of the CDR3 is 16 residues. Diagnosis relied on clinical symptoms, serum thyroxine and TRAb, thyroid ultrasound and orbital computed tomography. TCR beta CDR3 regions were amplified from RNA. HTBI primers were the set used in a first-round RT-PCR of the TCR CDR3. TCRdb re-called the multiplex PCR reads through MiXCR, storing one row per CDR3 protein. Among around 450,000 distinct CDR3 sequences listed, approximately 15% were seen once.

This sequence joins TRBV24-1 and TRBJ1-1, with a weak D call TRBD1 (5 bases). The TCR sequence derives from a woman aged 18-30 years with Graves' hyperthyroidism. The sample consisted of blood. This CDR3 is CATREGPLGGDTEAFF. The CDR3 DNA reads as TGTGCCACCAGAGAAGGACCTTTGGGGGGAGACACTGAAGCTTTCTTT.